This T cell receptor (beta chain) was sequenced during a study of Graves' ophthalmopathy and Graves' hyperthyroidism. TCR beta CDR3 amplification used RNA transcripts. The library came from an HTBI-primed first-round RT-PCR and a second-round multiplex PCR. Using its own MiXCR run on the multiplex PCR reads, TCRdb lists one record per CDR3 protein. This sample has 500,000 to 700,000 distinct CDR3 sequences, with about two fifths found just once. In germline, CDR1 is MNHNS, CDR2 SASEGT. This CDR3 region has 16 residues. New diagnoses, under 2 months' duration, and ages 18 to 65 characterized the hyperthyroidism patients. In regard to this clonotype: The antigen is undetermined. One end of the junction does not line up with germline, which may come from a read error.

Study conclusions and caveats: Blood samples also showed most expanded thyroid clonotypes exceeding 0.001 frequency. A classifier, a 13-signature model, separated ophthalmopathy from stable hyperthyroidism with approximately 88% sensitivity and around 80% specificity.

The sequence was obtained from an adult man with Graves' hyperthyroidism. Input material: peripheral blood or thyroid tissue (not recorded which). V and J are TRBV6-1 and TRBJ1-3, with D possibly being TRBD1 (5 bases). The CDR3 protein is CTSSVKPGLSGNTIYF. In nucleotides, the CDR3 is TGTACCAGCAGTGTAAAGCCGGGACTATCTGGAAACACCATATATTTT.